These 5 T cell receptor beta chains came from one sample sequenced in a study of blood T cell repertoires in COVID-19. Method: immunoSEQ multiplex PCR; TCRdb's copy keeps in-frame clones and lacks some. The profile shows a few hundred thousand clones, 65% to 90% of them singletons. Input material: PBMCs or T cells enriched from blood (not recorded which). The receptors originated from a woman between 18 and 29 years old who had recovered from COVID-19.

The CDR3 protein is CASSPRTGDYEQYF. The CDR3 region has the DNA TGTGCCAGCAGCCCCCGGACAGGGGACTACGAGCAGTACTTC. V gene TRBV5-4 combines with J gene TRBJ2-7, with 9 positions matching TRBD1. This CDR3 has 14 amino acids. Germline CDR1 SGHNT, CDR2 YYREEE (reference sequence). Germline trimming cut 4 bases from V and 3 bases from J; bases unmatched to any gene: 5.

This rearrangement joins TRBV7-3 to TRBJ1-5; D is possibly TRBD1 (6 bases). The CDR3 spans 16 residues. V was cut by 5 bases and J by 1 base, with 15 bases left in between. CDR1 and CDR2 (germline): SGHTA, FQGTGA. The CDR3 region is CASSHPRGGSNQPQHF. In nucleotides, the CDR3 is TGTGCCAGCAGCCACCCCAGGGGCGGAAGCAATCAGCCCCAGCATTTT.

The rearrangement joins TRBV5-1 to TRBJ2-2; the match to TRBD2 covers 9 bases. CDR1 is SGHRS and CDR2 is YFSETQ in the germline V gene. This CDR3 is built from 15 residues. V trimming: 7 bases; J trimming: 3 bases; junction bases outside the gene matches: 7. CDR3 nucleotide sequence: TGCGCCAGCTCGAGCGGGAGGAGGGACACCGGGGAGCTGTTTTTT. Translation gives CASSSGRRDTGELFF.

This sequence joins TRBV7-3 and TRBJ1-5; 9 nucleotides line up with TRBD1. Trimming removed 5 bases from V and 4 bases from J; junction bases left unmatched: 18. CDR1 and CDR2 (germline): SGHTA, FQGTGA. The CDR3 extends over 19 amino acids. CDR3 sequence: CASSGRDRVCPPANQPQHF. The CDR3 DNA follows: TGTGCCAGCAGCGGCCGGGACAGGGTTTGTCCTCCCGCAAATCAGCCCCAGCATTTT. Full variable domain (remainder filled in from reference TRBV7-3 and TRBJ1-5): GAGVSQTPSNKVTEKGKYVELRCDPISGHTALYWYRQSLGQGPEFLIYFQGTGAADDSGLPNDRFFAVRPEGSVSTLKIQRTERGDSAVYLCASSGRDRVCPPANQPQHFGDGTRLSIL.

This clone appeared a single time. The V call is TRBV28, the J call TRBJ1-5, with 8 nucleotides matching TRBD1. Germline V CDR1 and CDR2: MDHEN, SYDVKM. The V segment lost 5 bases and the J segment 4 bases; nucleotides outside the gene matches: 7. This CDR3 is built from 15 residues. Written as DNA, the CDR3 is TGTGCCAGCAGTGACCCAGGGGGCAAGAATCAGCCCCAGCATTTT. This sequence encodes CASSDPGGKNQPQHF.